This TCR beta chain was identified during a study of shared clonotypes between healthy human individuals. Germline assignment: CDR1 MNHNS and CDR2 SASEGT. The CDR3 contains 16 residues. V was trimmed by 4 bases and J by 4 bases, leaving 17 bases between them. Sequencing was at deep level. Libraries were prepared by immunoSEQ multiplex PCR; TCRdb keeps only in-frame clonotypes and omits some of them. This repertoire shows 700,000 to 950,000 clones, approximately 96% found once; its top ten account for over 0.2%. Naive CD8 cells lacked CD45RO and underwent positive selection for CCR7, leaving out terminally differentiated effector memory CD45RA+ cells.

The sequenced sample consisted of naive CD8+ T cells sorted from blood. The sequence was collected from a young man in good health. The chain recombines TRBV6-1 with TRBJ2-1; unclear D gene. This CDR3 is CASSVRAPEPYNEQFF. In nucleotides, the CDR3 is TGTGCCAGCAGTGTCCGGGCTCCCGAGCCATACAATGAGCAGTTCTTC.